This TCR beta chain was sequenced in a study of blood T cells in healthy people across ages. Findings and limits, study-wide: It was found that TCR beta diversity correlated strongly with the percentage of naive T cells. Among T cells, TCR beta diversity per million cells dropped roughly linearly as age rose. Donor CMV status, an unknown factor, possibly confounded changes in expanded clonotypes.

CDR1 and CDR2 from the germline V gene are SGHTA and FQGNSA. CDR3 size: 16 residues. Concerning this clonotype: Its antigen is not identified. Germline is not matched at one junction end, which may reflect a read error.

With a J-beta primer mix and a sample-barcoded 5' primer, a second PCR ran about 7 to 12 cycles. Each sample yielded at least 3 million CDR3-containing paired-end reads. MiXCR, applied by TCRdb to the 5' RACE reads, yields one record per CDR3 protein. The data contain roughly 680,000 distinct CDR3 sequences, approximately 21% of them singletons. The gene calls are TRBV7-2 and TRBJ2-3; tentative D call: TRBD1 (6 bases). This receptor was identified in a man in his 70s in good health. Sequencing was performed on blood. The DNA for the CDR3 is TGTGCCGGCAGAATAGGGACACACATTAGCACAGATACGCAGTATTTT. It encodes CAGRIGTHISTDTQYF.